What follows are 6 T cell receptor beta chains derived from one specimen sequenced in a study of T-cell reconstitution after alpha-beta-depleted transplantation in children. A library of TCRbeta sequences, prepared with unique molecular identifiers, was generated. One entry per CDR3 protein, called by TCRdb with MiXCR from the PCR reads. The repertoire holds almost 400,000 distinct CDR3 sequences, with approximately 20% as singletons. Here the sequenced sample was PBMCs from the stem cell graft donor, taken from the stem cell graft. Source of these receptors: a human donor who donated a stem cell graft to a child with acute myeloid leukemia.

J is TRBJ2-3 and V is TRBV4-2, with 8 nucleotides matching TRBD1. V lost 2 bases, J lost 1 base, and 5 bases stayed unmatched. CDR1 LGHNA and CDR2 YNFKEQ come from the germline V gene. The CDR3 has 16 residues. Written as DNA, the CDR3 is TGTGCCAGCAGCCAACAGACAGGGGAGGGCACAGATACGCAGTATTTT. Its translation: CASSQQTGEGTDTQYF.

The chain combines TRBV7-3 with TRBJ1-2; the D gene is possibly TRBD1 (5 bases). CDR3 length: 14 amino acids. Trimming removed 4 bases from V and 3 bases from J, with 12 bases in between. Germline V lookup: CDR1 SGHTA, CDR2 FQGTGA. CDR3 residues: CASSSYKGDYGYTF. The CDR3 DNA follows: TGTGCCAGCAGCTCCTACAAAGGGGACTATGGCTACACCTTC.

J is TRBJ2-7 and V is TRBV7-6; 9 bases are shared with TRBD1. CDR1 and CDR2 (germline): SGHVS, FNYEAQ. V lost 3 bases, J lost 5 bases, and 14 bases stayed unmatched. The CDR3 is 17 residues long. The CDR3 nucleotides read TGTGCCAGCAGCTTGGGGGCCCAAAGACAGGGGGGCAACGAGCAGTACTTC. It yields the protein CASSLGAQRQGGNEQYF.

In this sample, this clonotype turned up once. This rearrangement joins TRBV5-1 to TRBJ2-1, with 8 bases aligning to TRBD2. With 4 bases clipped from V and 4 bases from J, the junction kept 7 bases outside the gene matches. In germline, CDR1 is SGHRS, CDR2 YFSETQ. The CDR3 loop spans 15 amino acids. This chain's CDR3 is CASSRSGSTYNEQFF. For the CDR3, the DNA is TGCGCCAGCAGCCGCAGCGGGAGTACTTACAATGAGCAGTTCTTC.

This sequence joins TRBV5-1 and TRBJ2-3; TRBD2 matches at 9 bases. Germline V gene data show CDR1 as SGHRS and CDR2 as YFSETQ. V dropped 4 bases and J dropped 0; count of bases not matched to a gene: 12. This CDR3 region has 18 residues. In DNA, the CDR3 is TGCGCCAGCAGCCGTCGTAGCGGGAGCCCTCCCAGCACAGATACGCAGTATTTT. This gives the protein CASSRRSGSPPSTDTQYF.

This clonotype turned up a few times. The chain combines TRBV20-1 with TRBJ2-1; maybe TRBD2 (5 bases). Per germline, CDR1 DFQATT and CDR2 SNEGSKA (reference sequence). The CDR3 is 11 residues long. V was shortened by 1 base and J by 9 bases, with 7 bases between the two germline ends. Here the CDR3 reads CSARGESEQFF. The DNA of the CDR3 is TGCAGTGCTAGAGGGGAGAGTGAGCAGTTCTTC.